This TCR beta chain was sequenced during a study of T cells in Graves' hyperthyroidism and ophthalmopathy. Study conclusions and caveats: Onset of ophthalmopathy came a median around 7.1 months after the model predicted it. Most thyroid clonotypes that were expanded above 0.001 also turned up in blood. Separation of ophthalmopathy from stable hyperthyroidism was achieved by a 13 V-J model.

Exclusion of patients followed from uncontrolled infection, other autoimmune disease, pregnancy or lactation. The investigators amplified TCR beta CDR3 regions from RNA transcripts. HTBI primers were used for first-round RT-PCR of the TCR CDR3. TCRdb re-derived calls from the multiplex PCR reads in MiXCR, one entry per CDR3 protein. The sample gives more than 500,000 distinct CDR3 sequences, around 45% of which show up once; under 20% is in the top ten. There are a few counts of this clonotype. Its antigen remains unidentified. The CDR3 has 13 amino acids. Germline V lookup: CDR1 SQVTM, CDR2 ANQGSEA. V lost 4 bases to trimming and J lost 2 bases, with 9 bases between them.

This sequence joins TRBV29-1 and TRBJ1-3; D remains unclear. This receptor was identified in an adult woman with Graves' disease, either hyperthyroidism or ophthalmopathy (not recorded which). Sequences were obtained from peripheral blood or thyroid tissue (not recorded which). The CDR3 DNA follows: TGCAGCGTTGGCCCATTAACTGGAAACACCATATATTTT. As protein: CSVGPLTGNTIYF.